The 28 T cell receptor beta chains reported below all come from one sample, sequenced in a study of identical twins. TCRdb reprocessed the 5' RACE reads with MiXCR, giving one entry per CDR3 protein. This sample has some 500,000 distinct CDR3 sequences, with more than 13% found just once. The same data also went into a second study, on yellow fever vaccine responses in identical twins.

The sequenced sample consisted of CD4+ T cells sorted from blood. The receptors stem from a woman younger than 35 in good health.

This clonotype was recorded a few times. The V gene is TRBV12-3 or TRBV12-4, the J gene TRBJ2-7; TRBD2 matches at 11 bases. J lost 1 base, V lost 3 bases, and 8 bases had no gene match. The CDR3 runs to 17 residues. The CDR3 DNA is TGTGCCAGCAGTTTGGGGACTAGCGGCCCTCGGTCCTACGAGCAGTACTTC. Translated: CASSLGTSGPRSYEQYF.

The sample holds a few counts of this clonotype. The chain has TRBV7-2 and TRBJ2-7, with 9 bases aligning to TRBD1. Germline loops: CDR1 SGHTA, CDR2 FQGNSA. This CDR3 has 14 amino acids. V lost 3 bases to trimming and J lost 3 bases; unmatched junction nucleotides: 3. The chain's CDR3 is CASSLGQGDYEQYF. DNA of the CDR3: TGTGCCAGCAGCTTGGGACAGGGTGACTACGAGCAGTACTTC.

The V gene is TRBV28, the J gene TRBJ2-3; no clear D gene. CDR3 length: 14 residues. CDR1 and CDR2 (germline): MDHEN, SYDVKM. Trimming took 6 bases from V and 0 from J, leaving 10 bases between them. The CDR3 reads CASSRDPSTDTQYF. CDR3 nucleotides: TGTGCCAGCAGCCGTGACCCAAGCACAGATACGCAGTATTTT. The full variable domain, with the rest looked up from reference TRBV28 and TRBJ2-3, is DVKVTQSSRYLVKRTGEKVFLECVQDMDHENMFWYRQDPGLGLRLIYFSYDVKMKEKGDIPEGYSVSREKKERFSLILESASTNQTSMYLCASSRDPSTDTQYFGPGTRLTVL.

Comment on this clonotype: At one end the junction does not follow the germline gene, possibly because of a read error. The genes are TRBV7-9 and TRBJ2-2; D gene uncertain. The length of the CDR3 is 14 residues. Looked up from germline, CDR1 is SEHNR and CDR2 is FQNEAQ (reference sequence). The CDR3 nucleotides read TGTGTCAGCAGCTTAGACCGCCAGTCCGGGGAGCTGTTTTTT. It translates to CVSSLDRQSGELFF.

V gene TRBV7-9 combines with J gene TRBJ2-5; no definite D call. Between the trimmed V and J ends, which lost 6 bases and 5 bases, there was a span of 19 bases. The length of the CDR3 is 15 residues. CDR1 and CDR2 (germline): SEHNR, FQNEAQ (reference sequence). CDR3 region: CASRRMADAGETQYF. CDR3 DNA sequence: TGTGCCAGCAGGAGAATGGCTGACGCCGGGGAGACCCAGTACTTC.

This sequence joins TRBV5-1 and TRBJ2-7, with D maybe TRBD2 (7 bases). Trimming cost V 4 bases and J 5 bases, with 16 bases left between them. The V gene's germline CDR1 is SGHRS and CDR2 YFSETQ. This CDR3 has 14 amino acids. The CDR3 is CASSKGGVSHEQYF. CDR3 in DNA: TGCGCCAGCAGCAAGGGGGGGGTATCCCACGAGCAGTACTTC.

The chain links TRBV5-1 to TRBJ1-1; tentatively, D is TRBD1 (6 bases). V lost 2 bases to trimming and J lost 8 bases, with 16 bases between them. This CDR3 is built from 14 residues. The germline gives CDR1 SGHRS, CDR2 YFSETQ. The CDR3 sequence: CASSLEVQGLEAFF. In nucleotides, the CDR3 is TGCGCCAGCAGCTTAGAGGTACAGGGCCTAGAAGCTTTCTTT.

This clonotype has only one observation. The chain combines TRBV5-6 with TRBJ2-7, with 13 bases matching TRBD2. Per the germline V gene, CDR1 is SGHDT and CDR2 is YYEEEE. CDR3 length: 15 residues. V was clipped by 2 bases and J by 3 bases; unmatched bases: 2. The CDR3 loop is CASSFRTSGGYEQYF. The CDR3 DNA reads TGTGCCAGCAGCTTCCGGACTAGCGGGGGCTACGAGCAGTACTTC. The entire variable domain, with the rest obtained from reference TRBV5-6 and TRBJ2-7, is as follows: DAGVTQSPTHLIKTRGQQVTLRCSPKSGHDTVSWYQQALGQGPQFIFQYYEEEERQRGNFPDRFSGHQFPNYSSELNVNALLLGDSALYLCASSFRTSGGYEQYFGPGTRLTVT.

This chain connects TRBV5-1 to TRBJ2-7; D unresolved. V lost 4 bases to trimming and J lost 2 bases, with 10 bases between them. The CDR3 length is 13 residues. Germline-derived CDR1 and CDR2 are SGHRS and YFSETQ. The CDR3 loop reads CASSRDAAYEQYF. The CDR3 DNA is TGCGCCAGCAGCCGAGACGCTGCCTACGAGCAGTACTTC.

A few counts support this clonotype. CDR3 coding DNA: TGTGCCAGCAGCGTAAGGACTAGCGGTTCAGATACGCAGTATTTT. It codes for CASSVRTSGSDTQYF. The chain carries TRBV9 and TRBJ2-3, with 10 bases lining up with TRBD2. Germline CDR1 SGDLS, CDR2 YYNGEE. The J segment lost 4 bases and the V segment lost 1 base, leaving 3 bases of the junction unmatched. The CDR3 loop spans 15 amino acids.

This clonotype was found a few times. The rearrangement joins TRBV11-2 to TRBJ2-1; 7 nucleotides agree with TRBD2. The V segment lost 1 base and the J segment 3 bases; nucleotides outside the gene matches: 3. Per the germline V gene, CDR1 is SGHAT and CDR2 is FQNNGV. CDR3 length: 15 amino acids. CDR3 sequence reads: CASSLAGGHYNEQFF. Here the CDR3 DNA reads TGTGCCAGCAGCTTAGCGGGGGGTCACTACAATGAGCAGTTCTTC.

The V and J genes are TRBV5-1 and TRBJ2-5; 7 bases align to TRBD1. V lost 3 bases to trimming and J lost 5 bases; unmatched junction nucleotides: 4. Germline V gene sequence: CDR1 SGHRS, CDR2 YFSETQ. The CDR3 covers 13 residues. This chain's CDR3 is CASSWDRKETQYF. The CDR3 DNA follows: TGCGCCAGCAGCTGGGACAGAAAGGAGACCCAGTACTTC. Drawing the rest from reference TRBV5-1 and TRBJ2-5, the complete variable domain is KAGVTQTPRYLIKTRGQQVTLSCSPISGHRSVSWYQQTPGQGLQFLFEYFSETQRNKGNFPGRFSGRQFSNSRSEMNVSTLELGDSALYLCASSWDRKETQYFGPGTRLLVL.

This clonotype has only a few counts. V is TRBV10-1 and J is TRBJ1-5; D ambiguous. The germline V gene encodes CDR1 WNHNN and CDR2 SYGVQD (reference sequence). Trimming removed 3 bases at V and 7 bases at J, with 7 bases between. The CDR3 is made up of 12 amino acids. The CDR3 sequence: CASSDPEQPQHF. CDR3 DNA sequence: TGCGCCAGCAGTGATCCGGAACAGCCCCAGCATTTT.

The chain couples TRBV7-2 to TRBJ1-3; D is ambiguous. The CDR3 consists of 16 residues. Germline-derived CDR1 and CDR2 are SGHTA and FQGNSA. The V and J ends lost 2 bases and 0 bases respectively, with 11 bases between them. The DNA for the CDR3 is TGTGCCAGCAGCTTAAAACAGACTAGCTCTGGAAACACCATATATTTT. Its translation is CASSLKQTSSGNTIYF.

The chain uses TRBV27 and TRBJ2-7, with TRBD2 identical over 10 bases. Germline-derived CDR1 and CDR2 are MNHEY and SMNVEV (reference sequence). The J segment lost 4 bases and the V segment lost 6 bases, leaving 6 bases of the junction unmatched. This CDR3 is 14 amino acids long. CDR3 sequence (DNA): TGTGCCAGCAGGTGGGCTAGCGGGAGTTACGAGCAGTACTTC. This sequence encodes CASRWASGSYEQYF.

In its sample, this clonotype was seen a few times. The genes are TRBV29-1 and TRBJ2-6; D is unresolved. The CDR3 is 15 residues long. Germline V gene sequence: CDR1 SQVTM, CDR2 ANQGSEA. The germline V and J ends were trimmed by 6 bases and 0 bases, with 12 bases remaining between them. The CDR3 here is CSVQTRDSGANVLTF. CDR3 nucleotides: TGCAGCGTCCAAACAAGGGACTCTGGGGCCAACGTCCTGACTTTC.

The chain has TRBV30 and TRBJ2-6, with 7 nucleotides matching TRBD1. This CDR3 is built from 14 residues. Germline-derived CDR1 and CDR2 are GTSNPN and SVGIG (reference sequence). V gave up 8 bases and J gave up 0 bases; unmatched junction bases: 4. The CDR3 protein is CARGQTSGANVLTF. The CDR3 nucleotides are TGTGCCCGGGGACAGACCTCTGGGGCCAACGTCCTGACTTTC.

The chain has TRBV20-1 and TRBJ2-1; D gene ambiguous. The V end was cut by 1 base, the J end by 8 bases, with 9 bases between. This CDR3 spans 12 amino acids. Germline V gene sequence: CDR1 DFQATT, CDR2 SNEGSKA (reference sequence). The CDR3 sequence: CSARVWVDEQFF. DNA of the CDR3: TGCAGTGCTAGAGTATGGGTGGATGAGCAGTTCTTC.

The CDR3 nucleotides read TGTGCCAGCAGTTTATCTGACAGGAGTTATGGCTACACCTTC. Protein: CASSLSDRSYGYTF. This chain connects TRBV28 to TRBJ1-2, with D possibly being TRBD1 (6 bases). Germline loops: CDR1 MDHEN, CDR2 SYDVKM. This CDR3 is 14 amino acids long. V was trimmed by 1 base and J by 5 bases, leaving 11 bases between them.

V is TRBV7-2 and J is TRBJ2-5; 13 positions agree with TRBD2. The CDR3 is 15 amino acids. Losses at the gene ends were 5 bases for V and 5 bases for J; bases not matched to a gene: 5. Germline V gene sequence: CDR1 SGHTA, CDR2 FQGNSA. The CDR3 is CASSRGLAGVETQYF. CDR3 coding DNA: TGTGCCAGCAGCCGAGGACTAGCGGGGGTGGAGACCCAGTACTTC.

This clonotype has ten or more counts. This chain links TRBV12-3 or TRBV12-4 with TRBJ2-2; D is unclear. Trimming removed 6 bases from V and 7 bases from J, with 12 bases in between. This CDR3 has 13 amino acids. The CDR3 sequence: CASRSLSSGELFF. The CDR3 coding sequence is TGTGCCAGCAGATCTCTAAGTAGCGGGGAGCTGTTTTTT.

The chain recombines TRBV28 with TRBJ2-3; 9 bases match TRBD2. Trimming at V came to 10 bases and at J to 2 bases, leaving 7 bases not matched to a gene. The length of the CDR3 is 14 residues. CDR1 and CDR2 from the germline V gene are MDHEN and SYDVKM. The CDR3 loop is CATRASGATDTQYF. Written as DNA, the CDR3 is TGTGCCACACGGGCTAGCGGGGCCACAGATACGCAGTATTTT.

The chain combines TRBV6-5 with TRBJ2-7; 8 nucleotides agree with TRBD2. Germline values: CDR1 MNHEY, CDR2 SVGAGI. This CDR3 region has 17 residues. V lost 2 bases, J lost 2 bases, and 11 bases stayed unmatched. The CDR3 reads CASSYNPGGPLPYEQYF. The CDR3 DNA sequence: TGTGCCAGCAGTTACAATCCGGGGGGGCCCCTGCCCTACGAGCAGTACTTC.

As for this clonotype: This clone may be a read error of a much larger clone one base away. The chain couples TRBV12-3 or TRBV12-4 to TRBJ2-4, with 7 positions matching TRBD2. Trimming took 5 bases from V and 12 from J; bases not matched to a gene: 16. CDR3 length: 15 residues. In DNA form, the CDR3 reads TGTGCCAGCAGTCCGACGCAGGGAGGGAAGACGAATCAGTACTTC. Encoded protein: CASSPTQGGKTNQYF.

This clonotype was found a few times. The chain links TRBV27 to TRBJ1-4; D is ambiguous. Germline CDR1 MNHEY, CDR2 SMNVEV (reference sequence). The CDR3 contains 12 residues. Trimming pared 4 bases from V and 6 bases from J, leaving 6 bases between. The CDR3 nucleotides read TGTGCCAGCAGTTCCCCTTATGAAAAACTGTTTTTT. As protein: CASSSPYEKLFF.

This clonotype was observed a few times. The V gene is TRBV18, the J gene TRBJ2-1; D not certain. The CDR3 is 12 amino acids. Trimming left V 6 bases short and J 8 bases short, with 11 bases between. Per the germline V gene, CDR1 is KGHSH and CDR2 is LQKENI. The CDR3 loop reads CASSLFRDEQFF. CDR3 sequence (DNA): TGTGCCAGCTCGCTATTTAGGGATGAGCAGTTCTTC.

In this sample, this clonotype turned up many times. The DNA of the CDR3 is TGCGCCAGCAGCCCAGGGATGAACACTGAAGCTTTCTTT. Protein product: CASSPGMNTEAFF. The V call is TRBV5-1, the J call TRBJ1-1; a weak D match, TRBD1 (5 bases). Trimming took off 4 bases at V and 0 bases at J, with 7 bases between the two ends. Germline loops: CDR1 SGHRS, CDR2 YFSETQ. The CDR3 length is 13 residues.

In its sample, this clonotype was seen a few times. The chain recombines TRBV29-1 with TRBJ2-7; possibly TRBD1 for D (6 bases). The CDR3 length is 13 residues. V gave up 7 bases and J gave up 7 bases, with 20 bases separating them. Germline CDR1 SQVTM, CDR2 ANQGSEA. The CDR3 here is CSAWTGATGEQYF. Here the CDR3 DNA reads TGCAGCGCTTGGACTGGGGCCACAGGGGAGCAGTACTTC.